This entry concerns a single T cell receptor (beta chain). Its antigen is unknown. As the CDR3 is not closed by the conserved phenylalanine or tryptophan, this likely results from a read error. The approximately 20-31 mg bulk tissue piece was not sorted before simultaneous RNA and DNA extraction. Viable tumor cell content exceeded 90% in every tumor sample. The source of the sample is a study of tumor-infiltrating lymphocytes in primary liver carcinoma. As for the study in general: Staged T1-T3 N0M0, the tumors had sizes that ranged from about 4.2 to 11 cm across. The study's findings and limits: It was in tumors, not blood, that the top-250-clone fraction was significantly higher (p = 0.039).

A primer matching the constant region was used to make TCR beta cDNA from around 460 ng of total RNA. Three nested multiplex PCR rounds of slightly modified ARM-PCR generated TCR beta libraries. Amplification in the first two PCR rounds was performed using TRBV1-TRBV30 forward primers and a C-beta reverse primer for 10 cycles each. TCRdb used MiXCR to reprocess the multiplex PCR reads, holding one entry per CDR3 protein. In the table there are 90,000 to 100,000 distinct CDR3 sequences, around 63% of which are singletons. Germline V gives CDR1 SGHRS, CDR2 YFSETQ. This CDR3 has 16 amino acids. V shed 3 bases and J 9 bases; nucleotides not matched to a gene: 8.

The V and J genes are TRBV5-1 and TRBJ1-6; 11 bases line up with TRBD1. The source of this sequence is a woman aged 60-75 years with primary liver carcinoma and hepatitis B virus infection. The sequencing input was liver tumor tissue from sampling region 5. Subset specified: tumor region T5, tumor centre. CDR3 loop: CASSYSPGQGGSPLHS. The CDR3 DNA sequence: TGCGCCAGCAGCTACTCACCGGGACAGGGGGGTTCACCCCTCCACTCT.